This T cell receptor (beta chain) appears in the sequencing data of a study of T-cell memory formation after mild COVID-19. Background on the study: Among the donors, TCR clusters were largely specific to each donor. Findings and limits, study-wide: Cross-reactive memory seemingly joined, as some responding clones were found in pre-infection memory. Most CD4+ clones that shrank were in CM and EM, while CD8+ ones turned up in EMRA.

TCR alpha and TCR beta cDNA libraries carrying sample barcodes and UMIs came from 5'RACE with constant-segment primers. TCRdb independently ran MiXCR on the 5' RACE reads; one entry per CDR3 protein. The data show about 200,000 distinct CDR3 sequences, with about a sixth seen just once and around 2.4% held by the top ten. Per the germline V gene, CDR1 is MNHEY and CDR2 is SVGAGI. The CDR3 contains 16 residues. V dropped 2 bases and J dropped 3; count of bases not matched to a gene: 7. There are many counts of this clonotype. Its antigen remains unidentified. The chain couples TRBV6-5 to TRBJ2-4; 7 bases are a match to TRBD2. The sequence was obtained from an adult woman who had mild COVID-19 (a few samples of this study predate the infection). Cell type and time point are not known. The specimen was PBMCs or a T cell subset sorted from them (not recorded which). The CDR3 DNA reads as TGTGCCAGCAGTTACGGGAGGGATGGGGGCAAAAACATTCAGTACTTC. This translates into CASSYGRDGGKNIQYF.